This section outlines one T cell receptor beta chain sequence together with its context. Its binding antigen is unknown. No quality values exist for individual bases; no much larger clone is one base distant. The junction carries 12 bases between V and J, which are trimmed by 0 bases and 4 bases respectively. CDR1 and CDR2, per the germline V gene (reference sequence), are SEHNR and FQNEAQ. The CDR3, cysteine through phenylalanine, is 15 amino acids long. The entry retains the CDR3 DNA only, 45 bases that are in frame from base 1. These data originate in a study of T cell repertoires in Merkel cell carcinoma (dated by TCRdb to the late 2010s). With respect to the entire study: Patients who had received intralesional immunotherapy or systemic immune checkpoint blockade ahead of the biopsy were left out. MCPyV-specific clonotypes were first defined by tetramer sorting, cloning and paired TCR sequencing of expanded tumor-infiltrating lymphocytes. Inclusion required a diagnosis of MCPyV-positive Merkel cell carcinoma and successful in vitro expansion of tumor-infiltrating lymphocytes. Results the study describes overall, beyond this receptor: No normal tissue biopsies were studied.

Each study subject had MCPyV-positive Merkel cell carcinoma confirmed by biopsy and had serum antibodies to T-antigen that tested positive. Genomic DNA was extracted from roughly 6 adjacent 10-micron frozen tumor sections without cell sorting or culture. Roughly 5 x 5 x 5 mm of tumor biopsy tissue was frozen in optimal cutting temperature compound. In the frozen biopsy, scout sections stained with hematoxylin and eosin confirmed plenty of Merkel cell carcinoma along with infiltrating cells. The immunoSEQ assay was used both to sequence TRB CDR3 from tumor genomic DNA and to process the resulting data. TCRdb limited this immuneACCESS table to in-frame rearrangements with V and J called. A share of clones is missing; checked studies link under half to unresolved V genes, and the rest is unexplained. This sample gives fewer than 15,000 clones in total; about four fifths of them show up just once. The ten largest clones take up under 20% of the sample.

The sequenced sample consisted of tumor tissue. The source is an adult with Merkel cell carcinoma. The rearranged chain carries TRBV7-9 and TRBJ1-2, with a tentative D gene TRBD1 over 6 matching bases. The CDR3 reads as follows: CASSLAETGIYGYTF. The nucleotide sequence reads TGTGCCAGCAGCTTAGCTGAAACAGGGATCTATGGCTACACCTTC.